The rows below give T cell receptor beta chains drawn from one sample of a study of T cell repertoires in cytomegalovirus infection. TCRdb processed the reads anew with MiXCR; each CDR3 protein has one entry. The sample yields about 530,000 distinct CDR3 sequences, approximately 25% seen once. Sample: PBMCs. These receptors were obtained from a human donor in good health (CMV status not recorded). Some clones in this sample may be carry-over from other donors' samples. Both conserved end residues are part of each CDR3. The D gene is left open where the match is weak. A clone size is listed for some rows: how often the clone was seen (once, few, many), or a class if it is expanded.

few | TRBJ2-7 | . | TRBV7-9 | CASSRGTYEQYF | TGTGCCAGCAGCCGGGGGACCTACGAGCAGTACTTC
. | TRBJ2-7 | TRBD1 | TRBV27 | CASSLGDRTYEQYF | TGTGCCAGCAGTTTAGGGGACAGGACCTACGAGCAGTACTTC
few | TRBJ2-1 | . | TRBV7-9 | CASSLLGDSYNEQFF | TGTGCCAGCAGCCTCTTAGGTGATTCCTACAATGAGCAGTTCTTC
many | TRBJ1-5 | TRBD1 | TRBV28 | CASSQEMGQGNQPQHF | TGTGCCAGCAGCCAAGAAATGGGACAGGGGAATCAGCCCCAGCATTTT
. | TRBJ1-2 | . | TRBV2 | CASSDQPTPYYGYTF | TGTGCCAGCAGTGACCAGCCTACCCCTTACTATGGCTACACCTTC
many | TRBJ2-1 | . | TRBV6-5 | CASSYRLAGYNEQFF | TGTGCCAGCAGTTACAGGCTAGCCGGGTACAATGAGCAGTTCTTC
few | TRBJ2-3 | . | TRBV11-3 | CASSPETLASTQYF | TGTGCCAGCAGCCCTGAAACACTAGCAAGTACGCAGTATTTT
. | TRBJ2-1 | TRBD2 | TRBV30 | CAWRGLARQFF | TGTGCCTGGAGGGGACTAGCTAGGCAGTTCTTC
. | TRBJ2-1 | . | TRBV29-1 | CSVDIGNEQFF | TGCAGCGTTGATATTGGCAATGAGCAGTTCTTC
many | TRBJ1-2 | . | TRBV7-3 | CASSLTQNYGYTF | TGTGCCAGCAGCTTGACACAGAACTATGGCTACACCTTC
many | TRBJ1-4 | . | TRBV7-2 | CASSLGGLWEKLFF | TGTGCCAGCAGCTTGGGGGGGCTGTGGGAAAAACTGTTTTTT
many | TRBJ2-3 | . | TRBV5-5 | CASSLGIADHTDTQYF | TGTGCCAGCAGCTTGGGGATAGCGGACCACACAGATACGCAGTATTTT